This T cell receptor beta chain stems from a study of control samples from healthy donors and cancer patients. This clone was found once. Germline loops: CDR1 MNHEY, CDR2 SVGAGI. V lost 5 bases, J lost 3 bases, and 11 bases lay in between. The length of the CDR3 is 13 residues. Sequencing was performed with immunoSEQ multiplex PCR; in TCRdb, only in-frame clones are kept and a portion is missing. The sample has 90,000 to 110,000 clones; 90% are singletons. This chain joins TRBV6-5 and TRBJ2-7; D possibly corresponds to TRBD2 (6 bases). The sample comprised blood. This clonotype was sampled from a human donor in good health. The donor label of this sample is uncertain. CDR3 residues: CASSRGSYYEQYF. The CDR3 DNA is TGTGCCAGCAGTCGGGGGTCCTACTACGAGCAGTACTTC.